Sequencing of this T cell receptor beta chain was carried out in a study of blood T cell repertoires in COVID-19. Overall study: Both acute and convalescent COVID-19 samples were obtained from the United States, Italy and Spain. The cDNA or gDNA used as material had been derived from T cells, B-cell-depleted T cells, or PBMCs.

In this sample, this clone turned up many times. The germline CDR1 and CDR2 sequences are GTSNPN and SVGIG (reference sequence). The length of the CDR3 is 13 residues. V was shortened by 7 bases and J by 8 bases, with 20 bases between the two germline ends. Authors' data handling: From reference gene primer amplification, estimates of nucleated cell counts were derived. Using immunoSEQ multiplex PCR, the repertoire was profiled, and TCRdb retains in-frame clones only, with some absent. That table furnishes V, J and clone size, whereas the DNA furnished D and trimming. In the table there are 200,000 to 250,000 clones, approximately 78% of which are singletons.

The sequence was collected from an elderly woman with acute or convalescent COVID-19. What was sequenced was peripheral blood. The chain uses TRBV30 and TRBJ1-2; D might be TRBD1 (6 bases). CDR3 DNA sequence: TGTGCCTCCCACGCCGGGGGGCCGGGGGGCTACACCTTC. This gives the protein CASHAGGPGGYTF.